These 31 T cell receptor beta chains originate from one sample sequenced in a study of T cell responses to AZD1222 COVID-19 vaccine (dated by TCRdb to the early 2020s). Receptors were amplified or captured by the immunoSEQ multiplex PCR assay. TCRdb retrieved this table from immuneACCESS and kept in-frame rearrangements only. Not all clones are present; in checked studies, unresolved V genes account for under half, and no reason is known for the remainder. Present in this sample are under 200,000 clones, more than 70% of which were seen just once. The top ten clones comprise around 5.9% of the sample. In light of the paper, this sample's time point label describes: baseline before first vaccination. Source: peripheral blood, taken on day 0 of AZD1222 vaccination. These receptors all stem from an adult in good health.

V and J are TRBV27 and TRBJ1-1, with TRBD1 as a possible D gene (5 bases). In germline, CDR1 is MNHEY, CDR2 SMNVEV (reference sequence). The V gene lost 6 bases and the J gene lost 4 bases, with 6 bases spanning the gap. This CDR3 is built from 11 residues. The CDR3 nucleotides are TGTGCCAGCAGGGGACCCACTGAAGCTTTCTTT. Residues: CASRGPTEAFF.

The chain couples TRBV28 to TRBJ1-2; possibly TRBD1 for D (6 bases). CDR1 and CDR2 (germline): MDHEN, SYDVKM. V lost 5 bases, J lost 4 bases, and 14 bases lay in between. The CDR3 sequence is 14 residues long. DNA for the CDR3: TGTGCCAGCAGTGAGAGACAGGTTTCCTATGGCTACACCTTC. Protein product: CASSERQVSYGYTF.

This chain connects TRBV27 to TRBJ2-6; D call uncertain. V was clipped by 6 bases and J by 2 bases, with 11 bases between them. Germline V gives CDR1 MNHEY, CDR2 SMNVEV (reference sequence). This CDR3 is 15 amino acids long. The CDR3: CASSPYPPGANVLTF. The CDR3, as DNA: TGTGCCAGCAGCCCCTACCCCCCTGGGGCCAACGTCCTGACTTTC.

This clone came up once. The chain couples TRBV19 to TRBJ2-7; TRBD1 matches at 11 bases. The V segment lost 5 bases and the J segment 9 bases; nucleotides outside the gene matches: 9. This CDR3 has 14 amino acids. Germline lookup yields CDR1 LNHDA and CDR2 SQIVND (reference sequence). For the CDR3, the DNA is TGTGCCAGTAGTGGACAGGGGGCTCTGTTTGGGCAGTACTTC. Protein: CASSGQGALFGQYF.

V usage is TRBV11-2 and J usage is TRBJ1-6; a possible D gene is TRBD1 (6 bases). CDR1 and CDR2 from the germline V gene are SGHAT and FQNNGV. Deletions cut 7 bases from V and 10 bases from J, with 14 bases between. The CDR3 extends over 13 amino acids. The CDR3 nucleotides are TGTGCCAGCACCCCGCAGGGGCGCTCACCCCTCCACTTT. Residues: CASTPQGRSPLHF.

This clone was seen more than once but under ten times. The gene calls are TRBV2 and TRBJ2-5, with TRBD2 identical over 9 bases. CDR1 SNHLY and CDR2 FYNNEI come from the germline V gene. The CDR3 has 14 amino acids. V shed 6 bases and J 3 bases; nucleotides not matched to a gene: 5. The CDR3 nucleotides are TGTGCCAGCAGCCAGGGACTAGCCAAAGAGACCCAGTACTTC. It is translated as CASSQGLAKETQYF. The complete variable domain, with remaining parts taken from reference TRBV2 and TRBJ2-5, reads EPEVTQTPSHQVTQMGQEVILRCVPISNHLYFYWYRQILGQKVEFLVSFYNNEISEKSEIFDDQFSVERPDGSNFTLKIRSTKLEDSAMYFCASSQGLAKETQYFGPGTRLLVL.

The chain recombines TRBV5-6 with TRBJ2-7; 10 bases align to TRBD2. CDR3 size: 15 residues. V shed 0 bases and J 4 bases; nucleotides not matched to a gene: 4. In germline, CDR1 is SGHDT, CDR2 YYEEEE. DNA for the CDR3: TGTGCCAGCAGCTTGGGGGCTAGCGGGAGATACGAGCAGTACTTC. It is translated as CASSLGASGRYEQYF. The variable domain in full, completed from reference TRBV5-6 and TRBJ2-7, reads DAGVTQSPTHLIKTRGQQVTLRCSPKSGHDTVSWYQQALGQGPQFIFQYYEEEERQRGNFPDRFSGHQFPNYSSELNVNALLLGDSALYLCASSLGASGRYEQYFGPGTRLTVT.

V gene TRBV7-2 combines with J gene TRBJ2-7, with D possibly TRBD2 on 6 matching bases. V was trimmed by 6 bases and J by 1 base, leaving 16 bases between them. The CDR3 runs to 15 residues. In germline, CDR1 is SGHTA, CDR2 FQGNSA. The CDR3 DNA reads as TGTGCCAGCAGTCCCGGGACTTTGCCATCCTACGAGCAGTACTTC. Translated, it gives CASSPGTLPSYEQYF.

This chain uses TRBV28 with TRBJ2-7; TRBD2 is a possible D gene (5 bases). The CDR3 has 12 residues. The germline V gene encodes CDR1 MDHEN and CDR2 SYDVKM. V lost 3 bases and J 7 bases, leaving 10 bases between the germline ends. In DNA, the CDR3 is TGTGCCAGCAGTTTGGCATCGGGGGAGCAGTACTTC. This codes for CASSLASGEQYF.

V gene TRBV2 combines with J gene TRBJ1-2; TRBD1 is a possible D gene (6 bases). The CDR3 totals 14 residues. Per germline, CDR1 SNHLY and CDR2 FYNNEI. Trimming removed 2 bases at V and 4 bases at J, with 11 bases between. This CDR3 is CASSELSQGYGYTF. The CDR3 nucleotides read TGTGCCAGCAGTGAATTGTCACAGGGCTATGGCTACACCTTC.

The chain carries TRBV18 and TRBJ1-6, with 7 bases matching TRBD1. The CDR3 runs 17 residues. CDR1 and CDR2 (germline): KGHSH, LQKENI. The ends lost 3 bases at V and 7 bases at J; junction bases unmatched: 12. CDR3 sequence: CASSPDLEGQQNSPLHF. The DNA of the CDR3 is TGTGCCAGCTCACCGGACTTAGAGGGACAGCAGAATTCACCCCTCCACTTT.

J is TRBJ2-5 and V is TRBV27; D call uncertain. CDR3 length: 13 amino acids. Germline V gene lookup returns CDR1 MNHEY and CDR2 SMNVEV (reference sequence). Trimming stripped 2 bases from V and 7 bases from J, with 11 bases between. The CDR3 bases are TGTGCCAGCAGTTTAAAGATGTTGGGGACCCAGTACTTC. This translates into CASSLKMLGTQYF.

The rearrangement joins TRBV5-1 to TRBJ2-5; maybe TRBD1 (8 bases). Germline CDR1 and CDR2: SGHRS and YFSETQ. There are 14 residues in the CDR3. V was trimmed by 2 bases and J by 7 bases, leaving 15 bases between them. In nucleotides, the CDR3 is TGCGCCAGCAGCTTTAGCCACAGGGGGGGGACCCAGTACTTC. Translating gives CASSFSHRGGTQYF.

The count of this clone is one. The rearrangement uses TRBV28 and TRBJ1-1; tentatively, D is TRBD1 (6 bases). CDR1 MDHEN and CDR2 SYDVKM come from the germline V gene. The length of the CDR3 is 15 residues. Between the trimmed V and J ends, which lost 5 bases and 3 bases, there was a span of 16 bases. DNA for the CDR3: TGTGCCAGCAGTCCGTACAGGGAGACGGACACTGAAGCTTTCTTT. Its translation is CASSPYRETDTEAFF.

This rearrangement joins TRBV28 to TRBJ1-5; 7 bases map to TRBD1. CDR1 is MDHEN, CDR2 SYDVKM, per germline. This CDR3 contains 12 residues. With 8 bases clipped from V and 7 bases from J, the junction kept 5 bases outside the gene matches. The CDR3 protein is CASQEGAQPQHF. The CDR3 nucleotides read TGTGCCAGCCAGGAGGGGGCACAGCCCCAGCATTTT. The variable domain in full, with the rest retrieved from reference TRBV28 and TRBJ1-5, is DVKVTQSSRYLVKRTGEKVFLECVQDMDHENMFWYRQDPGLGLRLIYFSYDVKMKEKGDIPEGYSVSREKKERFSLILESASTNQTSMYLCASQEGAQPQHFGDGTRLSIL.

This clone was counted a single time. The chain recombines TRBV7-2 with TRBJ2-3, with D perhaps matching TRBD2 (5 bases). The germline V and J ends were trimmed by 5 bases and 11 bases, with 11 bases remaining between them. Germline assignment: CDR1 SGHTA and CDR2 FQGNSA. This CDR3 has 11 amino acids. CDR3 nucleotide sequence: TGTGCCAGCAGCCCTGGACTGCTGCAGTATTTT. Amino acids: CASSPGLLQYF.

V and J are TRBV28 and TRBJ1-5; 8 nucleotides agree with TRBD1. Unmatched junction bases numbered 8, after V lost 7 bases and J lost 0 bases. The CDR3 has 16 amino acids. Germline V gene lookup returns CDR1 MDHEN and CDR2 SYDVKM. The CDR3 is CASTPPGQGSNQPQHF. The CDR3 DNA is TGTGCCAGCACCCCCCCCGGACAGGGTAGCAATCAGCCCCAGCATTTT.

On this clone itself: Other DNA sequences within the sample encode an identical CDR3. This chain connects TRBV20-1 to TRBJ1-2; D gene uncertain. The length of the CDR3 is 9 residues. V lost 1 base, J lost 7 bases, and 1 base lay in between. The germline gives CDR1 DFQATT, CDR2 SNEGSKA (reference sequence). CDR3 nucleotide sequence: TGCAGTGCTAGAGGTGGCTACACCTTC. It specifies CSARGGYTF.

The V and J genes are TRBV6-2 or TRBV6-3 and TRBJ2-1; no firm D call. With 5 bases removed from V and 0 bases from J, the gap between germline ends came to 20 bases. This CDR3 is 18 amino acids long. Germline loops: CDR1 MNHEY, CDR2 SVGEGT. CDR3 sequence (DNA): TGTGCCAGCAGTACCCTTACGGCGGCCCCGAGCTCCTACAATGAGCAGTTCTTC. The encoded protein is CASSTLTAAPSSYNEQFF.

The CDR3 loop reads CASSLPIGGFTDTQYF. As DNA, the CDR3 is TGTGCCAGCAGTTTACCGATTGGGGGGTTCACAGATACGCAGTATTTT. The rearrangement links TRBV28 to TRBJ2-3, with D perhaps TRBD2 (6 bases). This CDR3 has 16 amino acids. The V end was cut by 2 bases, the J end by 2 bases, with 14 bases between. The germline V gene has CDR1 MDHEN and CDR2 SYDVKM.

The chain uses TRBV5-1 and TRBJ2-6; D is unclear. CDR1 and CDR2 (germline): SGHRS, YFSETQ. The CDR3 spans 15 residues. V was clipped by 2 bases and J by 4 bases, with 10 bases between them. CDR3 sequence: CASSLTALGANVLTF. Here the CDR3 DNA reads TGCGCCAGCAGCTTAACAGCTCTGGGGGCCAACGTCCTGACTTTC.

Remarks on this clone: The same CDR3 can be traced to other DNA sequences in this sample. The chain combines TRBV7-3 with TRBJ1-1; D is undetermined. Trimming took 2 bases from V and 1 from J, leaving 5 bases between them. The CDR3 spans 13 residues. The V gene's germline CDR1 is SGHTA and CDR2 FQGTGA. Written as DNA, the CDR3 is TGTGCCAGCAGCTTAGGTGCGAACACTGAAGCTTTCTTT. Translation: CASSLGANTEAFF.

V is TRBV2 and J is TRBJ1-2; no definite D call. The germline gives CDR1 SNHLY, CDR2 FYNNEI. V gave up 3 bases and J gave up 4 bases, with 6 bases separating them. The CDR3 is 12 amino acids. The CDR3 is CASSDAGYGYTF. DNA for the CDR3: TGTGCCAGCAGTGATGCAGGCTATGGCTACACCTTC.

The rearrangement links TRBV7-3 to TRBJ2-2, with D perhaps TRBD1 (6 bases). In germline, CDR1 is SGHTA, CDR2 FQGTGA. V was clipped by 4 bases and J by 2 bases, with 11 bases between them. The CDR3 is 15 amino acids. Written as DNA, the CDR3 is TGTGCCAGCAGCTCACGGACAGAAAACACCGGGGAGCTGTTTTTT. The encoded protein is CASSSRTENTGELFF.

This chain links TRBV6-2 or TRBV6-3 with TRBJ1-1; 8 bases align to TRBD1. Germline V gives CDR1 MNHEY, CDR2 SVGEGT. This CDR3 has 16 amino acids. With 4 bases clipped from V and 5 bases from J, the junction kept 12 bases outside the gene matches. CDR3 residues: CASSSPLRGRGTEAFF. In DNA form, the CDR3 reads TGTGCCAGCAGTTCCCCCCTCAGGGGGCGAGGGACTGAAGCTTTCTTT.

Comments on this clone: The sample carries other DNA sequences with the same CDR3. The chain employs TRBV5-4 and TRBJ2-3; TRBD1 might be the D (5 bases). Germline V gene sequence: CDR1 SGHNT, CDR2 YYREEE (reference sequence). Trimming left V 1 base short and J 0 bases short, with 6 bases between. CDR3 length equals 14 residues. The CDR3 region is CASSLQGSTDTQYF. The CDR3 nucleotides read TGTGCCAGCAGCTTGCAGGGCAGCACAGATACGCAGTATTTT.

The J gene is TRBJ2-3, the V gene TRBV7-2; 11 bases line up with TRBD2. The germline V gene encodes CDR1 SGHTA and CDR2 FQGNSA. J gave up 4 bases and V 5 bases, and 5 bases lay outside the gene matches. This CDR3 comprises 15 residues. CDR3 in DNA: TGTGCCAGCAGCAGGACTAGCGGGCCCGCAGATACGCAGTATTTT. Encoded protein: CASSRTSGPADTQYF.

The rearrangement uses TRBV7-8 and TRBJ2-3; D gene ambiguous. CDR1 is SGHVS, CDR2 FQNEAQ, per germline. The CDR3 runs to 11 residues. V was trimmed by 5 bases and J by 11 bases, leaving 11 bases between them. DNA of the CDR3: TGTGCCAGCAGCCGGTTAGGAGAGCAGTATTTT. The encoded protein is CASSRLGEQYF.

The chain combines TRBV29-1 with TRBJ2-2; TRBD2 is a possible D gene (7 bases). V gave up 7 bases and J gave up 5 bases, with 17 bases separating them. The germline V gene encodes CDR1 SQVTM and CDR2 ANQGSEA. The CDR3 is 14 residues long. This CDR3 reads CSALQGGLTGELFF. CDR3 bases: TGCAGCGCACTACAGGGAGGGCTTACCGGGGAGCTGTTTTTT.

The CDR3 region is CASSQGSGFGEAFF. Here the CDR3 DNA reads TGTGCCAGCAGCCAAGGTTCCGGGTTCGGTGAAGCTTTCTTT. This chain joins TRBV3-1 (or the pseudogene TRBV3-2) and TRBJ1-1; D is unresolved. Trimming stripped 1 base from V and 7 bases from J, with 13 bases between. The CDR3 length is 14 residues. The germline V gene encodes CDR1 LGHDT and CDR2 YNNKEL (reference sequence).

This clone was counted once. The gene calls are TRBV19 and TRBJ2-2, with unresolved D. Trimming took 5 bases from V and 4 from J, leaving 14 bases between them. The CDR3 is 15 residues long. The germline V gene has CDR1 LNHDA and CDR2 SQIVND (reference sequence). Here the CDR3 reads CASSRVGVGTGELFF. The CDR3 nucleotides read TGTGCCAGTAGTCGGGTTGGAGTGGGCACCGGGGAGCTGTTTTTT.